The TCR beta chain described here comes from a study of patients and donors after allogeneic stem cell transplantation (TCRdb year 2020). Between the V and J ends, shortened by 0 bases and 3 bases respectively, the junction contains 11 bases. Inclusive of the bounding cysteine and phenylalanine, the CDR3 is 15 residues long. Only CDR3 DNA is held: 45 bases, read in frame from base 1. Taken from the germline V gene, the CDR1 and CDR2 loops are LGHNA and YNFKEQ. This clonotype was detected only a few times. Its antigen is still unknown. One base away there is no much larger clone; base qualities are not given. The protocol used for the library was RT-PCR. The run used a NextSeq 550. The raw public data were reprocessed by TCRdb itself: fastp quality trimming at Q25, MiXCR clonotype calling, in-frame beta chains only. All rows with the same CDR3 protein become a single entry with the most common DNA and genes. Across this sample there are more than 850,000 distinct CDR3 sequences, with approximately 19% seen only once. Together, the top ten hold 6% of the sample.

This clonotype was sampled from a human donor who was either an allogeneic HSCT recipient or a stem cell or donor lymphocyte infusion donor (not recorded which). It is not recorded whose cells these are; they may come from a transplant donor. The rearranged chain carries TRBV4-2 and TRBJ1-1; the D gene is unclear. Sequencing was carried out using blood, either unsorted or a sorted T cell fraction (not recorded which). At the DNA level, the sequence is TGTGCCAGCAGCCAAGAAAGGACGGGCCACACTGAAGCTTTCTTT. Translated, this is CASSQERTGHTEAFF.